This TCR beta chain is drawn from a study of PD-L1 blockade in urothelial cancer (dated by TCRdb to about 2017). Regarding the research as a whole: Therapy was started in the mid-2010s for all patients, and atezolizumab 1,200 mg was administered intravenously every 3 weeks. About 90% of the 29 patients were males with bladder-origin urothelial cancer, and about 65% of the roughly 30 reported a prior smoking history. Patients had an ECOG performance status of 0 or 1 and had received between 0 and 3 prior chemotherapy regimens. Blood samples were analyzed 3 weeks after the start of treatment (second dose) and 6 weeks after the start of treatment. Blood samples yielded a median of about 150,000 T cells and around 80,000 unique TCRs, with median clonality roughly 0.084. Somatic, immune and clinical correlates of response to PD-L1 blockade with atezolizumab in urothelial cancer were the focus of an exploratory multi-omic analysis. Pretreatment tumor samples, along with matched peripheral blood serially collected before and after atezolizumab treatment, were subjected to TCR sequencing. Durable clinical benefit was defined as a progression-free survival longer than 6 months, and TCR features were additionally tested against progression-free survival and overall survival. In the same patients who had TCR sequencing, pretreatment tumors also underwent whole exome sequencing and RNA sequencing. Nine patients reached durable clinical benefit, while some 20 patients did not. Approximately 30 patients had pretreatment blood TCR-seq, around 25 had at least one posttreatment blood collection, and around 25 had tumor TCR-seq.

Synthetic TCR analog templates were spiked into each PCR to estimate absolute template abundance from read counts. TCRbeta CDR3 regions were amplified from genomic DNA with bias-controlled V and J gene primers using the immunoSEQ assay. Sequencing of rearranged TCRbeta segments was performed at approximately 20X coverage. Per the authors' processing: Clustering was used to correct sequencing errors, and CDR3s were annotated against IMGT so that V, D and J genes could be assigned. Downstream analyses used only productive TCRbeta rearrangements, leaving out any out-of-frame or stop-codon sequences. To compute clonality, Shannon entropy was normalized by the log of the number of unique productive sequences and then subtracted from one. Fisher's exact test with Benjamini-Hochberg correction, at a threshold of adjusted p below 0.01, was used to find clones that differed between time points or between blood and tumor. TCRdb limited this immuneACCESS table to in-frame rearrangements with V and J called. A share of clones is missing; checked studies link under half to unresolved V genes, and the rest is unexplained. V, J and clone size are those of that table, while D and trimming were read from the DNA. The sample profile shows about 45,000 clones; roughly four fifths of them were found once. The ten largest make up roughly 13% of the sample.

The research as a whole found: Patients with durable benefit showed greater expansion of tumor-associated TCR clones in peripheral blood 3 weeks after starting treatment (n = 22, p = 0.022). Improved progression-free and overall survival was associated with having pretreatment peripheral blood TCR clonality below the median. Because the sample size was small (n ≈ 27) and many exploratory analyses were performed, the results are intended to be hypothesis-generating.

V is shortened by 5 bases, J by 0 bases, and the region joining them spans 12 bases. Based on the germline V gene, the CDR1 and CDR2 sequences are SQVTM and ANQGSEA. The CDR3 sequence holds 14 residues, the cysteine and phenylalanine included. The retained sequence is limited to the CDR3, 42 bases, with the frame set at the first base. About this clone itself: This receptor's antigen is unknown. The input lacks base qualities; no much larger clone sits a single base away.

The sample's time point label is to be understood as: peripheral blood 6 weeks after treatment start. The cohort comprised 29 patients with locally advanced or metastatic urothelial carcinoma treated at Memorial Sloan Kettering on a trial protocol. Peripheral blood mononuclear cells were collected pretreatment and during treatment, with between 1 and 8 total time points obtained per patient. The Qiagen DNeasy Blood extraction kit was used to purify genomic DNA from total PBMCs and tumor samples. PBMCs were collected pretreatment and during treatment, and were isolated and stored as previously described.

The receptor's source is a man between 60 and 75 years old with urothelial cancer. This sequence uses TRBV29-1 and TRBJ2-3, with the identity of the D gene unclear. The sequenced sample was PBMCs, obtained around atezolizumab (anti-PD-L1) treatment. The DNA is as follows: TGCAGCGTTTACCCCCTGGGCAGCACAGATACGCAGTATTTT. This encodes CSVYPLGSTDTQYF.